A selection of T cell receptor beta chains follows, all from one sample in a study of siplizumab effects on memory and regulatory T cells. Assay used: immunoSEQ multiplex PCR; TCRdb lists only in-frame clones, some missing. The sample comprises tens of thousands of clones, roughly 93% of which are singletons, and approximately 5.9% rests with the top ten. Sequenced sample: CD8+ T cells sorted from blood. The receptors originated from a human donor in good health. CDR3s include the opening cysteine and the closing phenylalanine or tryptophan. A D gene is named only where the DNA matches it firmly. The listing skips clone size in some rows; elsewhere it reads once, few, many or a size class.

J gene,clone size,V gene,D gene,CDR3 protein,CDR3 DNA
TRBJ1-1,-,TRBV6-1,-,CASVWQGSEAFF,TGTGCCAGCGTGTGGCAGGGATCCGAAGCTTTCTTT
TRBJ1-2,once,TRBV2,TRBD1,CATRPRTGINYGYTF,TGTGCCACGAGACCCAGGACAGGGATAAACTATGGCTACACCTTC
TRBJ2-7,-,TRBV6-5,-,CASSYRKHYEQYF,TGTGCCAGCAGTTACCGCAAACACTACGAGCAGTACTTC
TRBJ1-6,-,TRBV27,-,CASSVMTHNSPLHF,TGTGCCAGCAGTGTAATGACCCATAATTCACCCCTCCACTTT
TRBJ2-6,-,TRBV19,-,CASIPRDGISGANVLTF,TGTGCCAGTATTCCAAGGGATGGGATCTCTGGGGCCAACGTCCTGACTTTC
TRBJ2-1,-,TRBV5-4,TRBD1,CASSLDQGVMNEQFF,TGTGCCAGCAGCTTGGATCAGGGGGTGATGAATGAGCAGTTCTTC
TRBJ2-7,-,TRBV19,-,CASSIQSTGEQYF,TGTGCCAGTAGTATCCAGAGTACGGGCGAGCAGTACTTC
TRBJ2-1,-,TRBV10-3,-,CATQVGTEQFF,TGTGCCACCCAGGTCGGGACAGAGCAGTTCTTC
TRBJ2-1,-,TRBV7-9,-,CASSRPSYNEQFF,TGTGCCAGCAGTCGACCGTCCTACAATGAGCAGTTCTTC
TRBJ2-1,-,TRBV6-6,TRBD1,CASSRRGTGGNEQFF,TGTGCCAGCAGTCGTCGCGGGACAGGGGGCAATGAGCAGTTCTTC
TRBJ2-3,-,TRBV5-1,-,CASSLKVSGAGNTDTQYF,TGCGCCAGCAGCTTGAAGGTTAGCGGCGCGGGTAACACAGATACGCAGTATTTT
TRBJ1-2,-,TRBV19,-,CASSIGRQTDGYTF,TGTGCCAGTAGTATAGGTCGGCAGACGGATGGCTACACCTTC
TRBJ2-1,-,TRBV7-9,-,CASSGSDSFSSIYEQFF,TGTGCCAGCAGCGGTTCCGACAGTTTCAGTTCGATCTATGAGCAGTTCTTC
TRBJ1-1,-,TRBV7-2,TRBD1,CASSLGPGSGGDTEAFF,TGTGCCAGCAGCTTAGGGCCCGGATCAGGGGGGGACACTGAAGCTTTCTTT
TRBJ2-7,-,TRBV7-9,-,CASSLGSPYEQYF,TGTGCCAGCAGCTTAGGTTCACCATACGAGCAGTACTTC
TRBJ1-5,-,TRBV5-6,-,CASSTGIGQPQHF,TGTGCCAGCAGCACAGGGATCGGCCAGCCCCAGCATTTT
TRBJ1-2,-,TRBV9,-,CASSSSGDSNYGYTF,TGTGCCAGCAGCTCCTCAGGAGACTCCAACTATGGCTACACCTTC
TRBJ2-2,-,TRBV5-6,TRBD2,CASSFEASGTAGTGELFF,TGTGCCAGCAGCTTTGAGGCTAGCGGGACGGCTGGCACCGGGGAGCTGTTTTTT
TRBJ2-7,-,TRBV5-1,-,CASSLGQESYEQYF,TGCGCCAGCAGCTTGGGACAGGAGTCCTACGAGCAGTACTTC
TRBJ2-7,-,TRBV19,-,CASSPQKDTRGEQYF,TGTGCCAGTAGTCCGCAAAAAGACACCCGAGGGGAGCAGTACTTC
TRBJ2-7,few,TRBV7-2,-,CASSLDFETYNEQYF,TGTGCCAGCAGCTTAGATTTTGAGACATACAACGAGCAGTACTTC
TRBJ2-7,-,TRBV5-5,TRBD2,CASRPMTSGYYEQYF,TGTGCCAGCAGACCCATGACTAGCGGGTACTACGAGCAGTACTTC
TRBJ2-1,-,TRBV5-6,-,CASSLGTSEQFF,TGTGCCAGCAGCTTGGGGACATCCGAGCAGTTCTTC
TRBJ2-7,-,TRBV25-1,TRBD1,CASSDYRGAYEQYF,TGTGCCAGCAGTGACTACAGGGGGGCCTACGAGCAGTACTTC
TRBJ1-6,-,TRBV6-5,-,CASSRGTKNSPLHF,TGTGCCAGCAGCCGAGGGACAAAGAATTCACCCCTCCACTTT
TRBJ1-2,-,TRBV29-1,-,CSAGEGVVDGYTF,TGCAGCGCGGGGGAAGGGGTAGTGGATGGCTACACCTTC
TRBJ2-2,-,TRBV5-1,TRBD1,CASSLTDRGRVGELFF,TGCGCCAGCAGCTTAACGGACAGGGGGCGAGTCGGGGAGCTGTTTTTT
TRBJ2-5,-,TRBV5-8,-,CASSGGIETQYF,TGTGCCAGCAGCGGCGGCATAGAGACCCAGTACTTC
TRBJ2-7,-,TRBV19,-,CASSGRISYEQYF,TGTGCCAGTTCGGGACGGATATCCTACGAGCAGTACTTC
TRBJ2-1,-,TRBV5-4,TRBD2,CASSFLAGGPNSDEQFF,TGTGCCAGCAGCTTCCTAGCGGGAGGGCCTAATTCCGATGAGCAGTTCTTC
TRBJ1-2,-,TRBV7-8,-,CASSLADRAPKERGYTF,TGTGCCAGCAGCTTAGCCGACCGGGCTCCGAAAGAGCGTGGCTACACCTTC
TRBJ2-4,-,TRBV9,TRBD2,CASSVGEGKNIQYF,TGTGCCAGCAGCGTAGGGGAGGGCAAAAACATTCAGTACTTC
TRBJ1-2,-,TRBV29-1,TRBD1,CSVEGAGDYGYTF,TGCAGCGTCGAGGGGGCAGGAGACTATGGCTACACCTTC
TRBJ2-1,-,TRBV14,TRBD2,CASSQGERERSPYNEQFF,TGTGCCAGCAGCCAAGGAGAGCGGGAGCGGTCCCCCTACAATGAGCAGTTCTTC
TRBJ1-4,-,TRBV10-3,TRBD1,CAISDQRQGRTNEKLFF,TGTGCCATCAGTGACCAGAGACAGGGAAGGACTAATGAAAAACTGTTTTTT
TRBJ2-2,-,TRBV25-1,-,CASSGGELFF,TGTGCCAGCAGTGGTGGGGAGCTGTTTTTT
TRBJ1-2,-,TRBV29-1,-,CSVEIPGYYGYTF,TGCAGCGTTGAAATCCCAGGGTACTATGGCTACACCTTC
TRBJ1-1,-,TRBV10-3,-,CAISGFVVPGTEAFF,TGTGCCATCAGCGGTTTCGTGGTCCCCGGCACTGAAGCTTTCTTT
TRBJ1-5,-,TRBV6-6,TRBD1,CASSRTGGNQPQHF,TGTGCCAGCAGTCGGACAGGGGGCAATCAGCCCCAGCATTTT
TRBJ2-5,-,TRBV6-1,-,CASRAAEQETQYF,TGTGCCAGCAGAGCGGCGGAACAAGAGACCCAGTACTTC
TRBJ1-5,few,TRBV19,-,CASSIPGSQPQHF,TGTGCCAGTAGTATCCCAGGGTCTCAGCCCCAGCATTTT
TRBJ2-7,-,TRBV7-2,-,CASSLGTDRLYF,TGTGCCAGCAGCTTAGGAACCGACCGGCTGTACTTC
TRBJ1-4,-,TRBV5-6,-,CASSFSFGQGQGKLFF,TGTGCCAGCAGCTTCTCGTTCGGGCAGGGGCAGGGAAAACTGTTTTTT
TRBJ2-3,once,TRBV15,TRBD2,CATSRGAGEDTQYF,TGTGCCACCAGCAGAGGAGCGGGGGAAGATACGCAGTATTTT
TRBJ1-5,-,TRBV19,-,CASLTGSSNQPQHF,TGTGCCAGTCTCACAGGGTCCTCCAATCAGCCCCAGCATTTT
TRBJ2-7,-,TRBV5-1,-,CASSWTDPWGYEQYF,TGCGCCAGCAGCTGGACCGACCCCTGGGGATACGAGCAGTACTTC